The sequence of this T cell receptor (beta chain) was determined in a study of T-cell reconstitution after alpha-beta-depleted transplantation in children. Whole-study results and caveats: Surviving thymic progenitors and recipient T cells were the source of high TCRbeta diversity at day 60 in some patients. A year post-transplant, T-cell counts and diversity derived mostly from newly produced T cells.

Between the trimmed V and J ends, which lost 3 bases and 4 bases, there was a span of 20 bases. CDR3 length equals 17 residues. The germline CDR1 and CDR2 sequences are SNHLY and FYNNEI. Preparation of the TCRbeta library involved a method that used unique molecular identifiers. TCRdb re-called the PCR reads through MiXCR, storing one row per CDR3 protein. This sample has roughly 76,000 distinct CDR3 sequences, with roughly a tenth found just once. This clonotype was detected many times. What it binds is not known. The source of this sequence is a boy aged 10-17 years with acute myeloid leukemia, due to receive a stem cell transplant. Sample: PBMCs, taken before TCRalphabeta/CD19-depleted stem cell transplant. The chain carries TRBV2 and TRBJ2-3, with D possibly being TRBD2 (7 bases). In DNA form, the CDR3 reads TGTGCCAGCAGTGATCTAGGGGGGGGCGAGGAGGCAGATACGCAGTATTTT. Its protein product is CASSDLGGGEEADTQYF.